The sequence of this T cell receptor beta chain was determined in a study of blood T cell repertoires in COVID-19. The repertoire was sequenced with immunoSEQ multiplex PCR; TCRdb's copy has only in-frame clones and lacks some. Here the sample spans approximately 160,000 clones, around 86% being singletons. Germline assignment: CDR1 KGHDR and CDR2 SFDVKD. The CDR3 runs to 15 residues. V lost 2 bases and J lost 4, with 13 bases in between. The receptor was isolated from a man in his 70s who had recovered from COVID-19. V is TRBV24-1 and J is TRBJ2-5; D may be TRBD1 (6 bases). The sequenced material came from peripheral blood. The CDR3 region is CATSDWAGTSETQYF. The CDR3 DNA sequence: TGTGCCACCAGTGATTGGGCCGGGACATCAGAGACCCAGTACTTC.